This is a list of T cell receptor beta chains from one sample in a study of T cells in Graves' hyperthyroidism and ophthalmopathy. Each CDR3 protein gets one entry after TCRdb re-called the multiplex PCR reads with MiXCR. The sample holds 400,000 to 600,000 distinct CDR3 sequences, less than 25% seen once. The sample comprised blood. Source of these receptors: a man aged 18 to 29 with Graves' hyperthyroidism. The CDR3 runs from the conserved cysteine through the conserved F or W. Each record gives: J gene, V gene, CDR3 protein.

>TRBJ1-2|TRBV6-2/TRBV6-3
CASSLVQGQPRGYTF
>TRBJ2-3|TRBV15
CATSRDRGSTDTQYF
>TRBJ2-3|TRBV6-4
CASSASGGATDTQYF
>TRBJ1-2|TRBV4-2
CASSQDSDIPGGYTF
>TRBJ2-2|TRBV6-1
CASSPPGTGATGELFF
>TRBJ2-4|TRBV2
CASTAGHGQNIQYF
>TRBJ1-1|TRBV10-2
CASSENRGTEAFF
>TRBJ1-2|TRBV12-3/TRBV12-4
CASSLRNGNYGYTF
>TRBJ2-7|TRBV29-1
CSVEEPGRFEQYF
>TRBJ1-6|TRBV4-1
CASSQYGTGGSPLHF
>TRBJ2-5|TRBV4-1
CASSQDAGQLYQETQYF
>TRBJ2-2|TRBV12-3/TRBV12-4
CASRVTRTLLNTGELFF
>TRBJ1-1|TRBV20-1
CSARALQGDTEAFF
>TRBJ2-7|TRBV29-1
CSVSPPGQGAYEQYF
>TRBJ1-5|TRBV12-3/TRBV12-4
CASSGGEQPQHF
>TRBJ2-5|TRBV12-3/TRBV12-4
CASSSAFQGDQYF
>TRBJ1-5|TRBV15
CATSNWDRRNQPQHF
>TRBJ1-5|TRBV19
CASSPWTGENNQPQHF
>TRBJ1-5|TRBV20-1
CSAIYDNSNQPQHF
>TRBJ1-5|TRBV2
CASSDWPGNQPQHF
>TRBJ1-3|TRBV5-5
CASSPDPDSGNTIYF
>TRBJ1-2|TRBV20-1
CSAIHRGQNYGYTF
>TRBJ1-2|TRBV5-4
CASSPTSDSYGYTF
>TRBJ1-5|TRBV12-3/TRBV12-4
CASSSHTRYVGQPQHF
>TRBJ1-1|TRBV20-1
CSAPRNPNTEAFF
>TRBJ1-1|TRBV12-3/TRBV12-4
CASSLVGRTAAEAFF
>TRBJ2-7|TRBV7-3
CASPAGGLSYEQYF
>TRBJ1-5|TRBV6-2/TRBV6-3
CASSRARGQPQHF
>TRBJ2-7|TRBV12-3/TRBV12-4
CASSLRSRGVYEQYF
>TRBJ1-2|TRBV28
CASSLQGVYYGYTF
>TRBJ2-7|TRBV29-1
CSVEPSGGYEQYF
>TRBJ2-7|TRBV7-9
CASSSGQSVTYEQYF